This T cell receptor (beta chain) is drawn from a study of blood T cell repertoires in COVID-19 (TCRdb year 2020). Study-wide context: The collaborator samples originated in the United States, Italy and Spain and spanned the acute and convalescent phases of COVID-19. Where available, HLA class I and class II types were obtained from metadata supplied by the sample provider rather than from assay-based typing. The prospective study material was composed of cDNA or gDNA derived from T cells, B-cell-depleted T cells, or PBMCs. The samples were drawn from the first 160 participants of the ongoing ImmuneRACE study and from 950 to 1,500 subjects provided by 6 global collaborators. A freely available public database, intended as a resource for researchers studying the immune response to SARS-CoV-2, is where the repertoires were released. Sample metadata almost always included a de-identified subject ID, COVID-19 status, age in years and sex. Subjects who had been exposed to COVID-19, were actively infected with it, or had recovered from it provided the deeply sampled blood TCRbeta repertoires that made up the dataset.

The germline V gene specifies SGHNT as CDR1 and YENEEA as CDR2. The cysteine opens and the phenylalanine closes a CDR3 of 14 amino acids. The retained sequence is limited to the CDR3, 42 bases, with the frame set at the first base. The V end gives up 9 bases and the J end 2 bases, leaving 4 bases in the junction not matched to a gene. TCRbeta CDR3 regions were amplified from genomic DNA by means of the immunoSEQ Assay, a bias-controlled multiplex PCR. The authors processed their data as follows. Within the assay, amplification of reference gene primers was used to estimate how many nucleated cells each sample contained. To quantify the absolute abundance of each unique TCRbeta CDR3 rearrangement, sequence reads were collapsed and filtered. Productive Simpson clonality was computed per sample as the square root of Simpson's diversity index over productive rearrangements. Entries here come from immuneACCESS through TCRdb and include only in-frame sequences with V and J called. Some clones fail to appear in such tables; in the studies checked, an unresolved V gene covers under half of the shortfall, and the cause of the remainder is unknown. D and trimming come from the DNA, and the V and J calls and clone size come from that table. In all, the sample holds roughly 260,000 clones, and 75% to 90% of those were seen once. The top ten clones comprise over 1.5% of the sample.

Points on this clone: Its specific antigen is unknown. Nothing much larger sits one base from this clone, and base qualities are not available.

Overall results and qualifications from the work: How much clinical and demographic metadata was included differed by source and by participant, and the metadata was provided uncurated.

Participants in the prospective study were aged roughly 18 to 100 years, lived in more than 20 United States geographic areas, and enrolled through a virtual design. In the prospective study, cohorts were assigned on the basis of participant-reported clinical history obtained from a screening survey and a study questionnaire. Recovered participants in ImmuneRACE Cohort 3 were defined as having two consecutive negative NP/OP PCR tests, clearance from a healthcare professional, or resolution of symptoms. In the prospective study, mobile phlebotomists collected whole blood, serum and a nasopharyngeal or oropharyngeal swab from each participant. Additional blood draws and questionnaires over an approximately two-month period could optionally be provided by prospective study participants. Blood samples from the prospective study were shipped frozen or at room temperature prior to DNA extraction.

The sequence derives from a woman between 45 and 65 years old who had recovered from COVID-19. Recombination connected TRBV11-3 to TRBJ2-1, with TRBD2 matching 10 junction bases. Sequencing was carried out using PBMCs or T cells enriched from blood (not recorded which). This receptor carries the CDR3 CASATSGPYNEQFF. The nucleotide sequence is given as TGTGCCAGTGCGACTAGCGGGCCCTACAATGAGCAGTTCTTC. The entire variable domain, with the stretches around the CDR3 drawn from the reference TRBV11-3 and TRBJ2-1 proteins, is EAGVVQSPRYKIIEKKQPVAFWCNPISGHNTLYWYLQNLGQGPELLIRYENEEAVDDSQLPKDRFSAERLKGVDSTLKIQPAELGDSAVYLCASATSGPYNEQFFGPGTRLTVL.